The 24 T cell receptor beta chains presented below share a single source sample, sequenced in a study of blood T cell repertoires in COVID-19. Method: immunoSEQ multiplex PCR; TCRdb's copy keeps in-frame clones and lacks some. The sample has around 140,000 clones, around 82% seen once. The material sequenced was PBMCs or T cells enriched from blood (not recorded which). Receptors originate from a woman aged 45-59 years who had recovered from COVID-19.

This sequence joins TRBV7-9 and TRBJ2-4, with D perhaps TRBD1 (5 bases). Deletions cut 1 base from V and 0 bases from J, with 7 bases between. This CDR3 spans 15 amino acids. The germline V gene has CDR1 SEHNR and CDR2 FQNEAQ (reference sequence). The CDR3 DNA sequence: TGTGCCAGCAGCTTAGGACAGAAAGCCAAAAACATTCAGTACTTC. Translated: CASSLGQKAKNIQYF.

The chain has TRBV5-1 and TRBJ1-2; a weak D match, TRBD1 (5 bases). Germline CDR1 SGHRS, CDR2 YFSETQ. The ends were cut back, 2 bases at V and 8 bases at J, with 10 bases in the middle. CDR3 length equals 12 residues. CDR3 sequence: CASSFGQEGYTF. The CDR3, as DNA: TGCGCCAGCAGCTTCGGACAAGAAGGCTACACCTTC.

The V gene is TRBV28, the J gene TRBJ1-3; D is perhaps TRBD1 (5 bases). V was shortened by 6 bases and J by 0 bases, with 15 bases between the two germline ends. This CDR3 is built from 16 residues. The germline gives CDR1 MDHEN, CDR2 SYDVKM. CDR3 loop: CASRAGRASSGNTIYF. The CDR3 bases are TGTGCCAGCAGGGCGGGACGGGCGAGCTCTGGAAACACCATATATTTT.

In this sample, this clone turned up once. V and J are TRBV28 and TRBJ2-3, with TRBD2 matching over 7 bases. Trimming took 1 base from V and 0 from J; bases not matched to a gene: 4. Per germline, CDR1 MDHEN and CDR2 SYDVKM. The CDR3 is 16 amino acids. This chain's CDR3 is CASSLLGGSSTDTQYF. CDR3 DNA sequence: TGTGCCAGCAGTTTATTGGGGGGGTCTAGCACAGATACGCAGTATTTT.

CDR3 DNA: TGTGCCAGCAGCTTAACCGGGGACTCCTACGAGCAGTACTTC. This translates into CASSLTGDSYEQYF. The V call is TRBV7-2, the J call TRBJ2-7; TRBD2 might be the D (5 bases). V lost 2 bases, J lost 0 bases, and 8 bases lay in between. CDR1 is SGHTA and CDR2 is FQGNSA in the germline V gene. The CDR3 length is 14 residues.

This sequence joins TRBV28 and TRBJ1-2, with 9 bases lining up with TRBD1. Germline V gives CDR1 MDHEN, CDR2 SYDVKM. The CDR3 has 16 residues. V lost 5 bases to trimming and J lost 4 bases; unmatched junction nucleotides: 11. In DNA form, the CDR3 reads TGTGCCAGCAGTCTACTACCGGGACAGGGCTTCTATGGCTACACCTTC. It specifies CASSLLPGQGFYGYTF.

This clone is a singleton in its sample. The V and J genes are TRBV2 and TRBJ1-1; 8 nucleotides agree with TRBD1. This CDR3 is 12 amino acids long. The junction had 3 bases not matched to a gene; V was cut back by 6 bases and J by 6 bases. CDR1 is SNHLY and CDR2 is FYNNEI in the germline V gene. CDR3 sequence (DNA): TGTGCCAGCAGCGACAGGGGCGCTGAAGCTTTCTTT. Its translation: CASSDRGAEAFF. Complete variable domain (other parts from reference TRBV2 and TRBJ1-1): EPEVTQTPSHQVTQMGQEVILRCVPISNHLYFYWYRQILGQKVEFLVSFYNNEISEKSEIFDDQFSVERPDGSNFTLKIRSTKLEDSAMYFCASSDRGAEAFFGQGTRLTVV.

This clone has more than one count but fewer than ten. The rearrangement links TRBV6-5 to TRBJ1-4; a possible D gene is TRBD1 (6 bases). The CDR3 consists of 15 residues. V was pared by 4 bases and J by 4 bases, with 13 bases between. CDR1 and CDR2 (germline): MNHEY, SVGAGI. The DNA of the CDR3 is TGTGCCAGCAGTTGGGGAACAGGGAGTAATGAAAAACTGTTTTTT. Amino acid sequence: CASSWGTGSNEKLFF.

V usage is TRBV30 and J usage is TRBJ1-6; D is ambiguous. Germline-derived CDR1 and CDR2 are GTSNPN and SVGIG (reference sequence). Trimming removed 4 bases from V and 5 bases from J, with 15 bases in between. This CDR3 spans 15 amino acids. CDR3 amino acids: CAWTVGANNNSPLHF. Here the CDR3 DNA reads TGTGCCTGGACCGTTGGAGCGAACAATAATTCACCCCTCCACTTT.

The chain recombines TRBV10-2 with TRBJ2-3; 8 nucleotides agree with TRBD2. Looked up from germline, CDR1 is WSHSY and CDR2 is SAAADI. J lost 6 bases, V lost 3 bases, and 11 bases had no gene match. This CDR3 is 16 amino acids long. In DNA form, the CDR3 reads TGCGCCAGCAGTGACCCCAGCGGGGGCCTCACGGATACGCAGTATTTT. This gives the protein CASSDPSGGLTDTQYF.

The rearrangement joins TRBV7-2 to TRBJ1-2, with D unresolved. The CDR3 consists of 14 residues. The V and J ends lost 2 bases and 0 bases respectively, with 7 bases between them. The germline CDR1 and CDR2 sequences are SGHTA and FQGNSA. The CDR3 nucleotides are TGTGCCAGCAGCTTACAGATGCCTAACTATGGCTACACCTTC. The encoded protein is CASSLQMPNYGYTF. The complete variable domain, with remaining parts taken from reference TRBV7-2 and TRBJ1-2, reads GAGVSQSPSNKVTEKGKDVELRCDPISGHTALYWYRQSLGQGLEFLIYFQGNSAPDKSGLPSDRFSAERTGGSVSTLTIQRTQQEDSAVYLCASSLQMPNYGYTFGSGTRLTVV.

The sample holds a few counts of this clone. The J gene is TRBJ2-5, the V gene TRBV6-5; D remains unclear. The CDR3 contains 12 residues. V lost 4 bases to trimming and J lost 3 bases, with 6 bases between them. Per the germline V gene, CDR1 is MNHEY and CDR2 is SVGAGI. CDR3 sequence (DNA): TGTGCCAGCAGTTCGGCGGAAGAGACCCAGTACTTC. It yields the protein CASSSAEETQYF.

This chain uses TRBV2 with TRBJ1-5; D is ambiguous. The CDR3 consists of 15 residues. Germline values: CDR1 SNHLY, CDR2 FYNNEI. The ends were cut back, 1 base at V and 7 bases at J, with 14 bases in the middle. Here the CDR3 reads CASSEGSEAGQPQHF. The CDR3, as DNA: TGTGCCAGCAGTGAAGGGTCAGAGGCGGGACAGCCCCAGCATTTT.

The chain combines TRBV12-3 or TRBV12-4 with TRBJ1-2, with D possibly matching TRBD1 (6 bases). The CDR3 is 13 residues long. The germline V and J ends were trimmed by 6 bases and 7 bases, with 15 bases remaining between them. CDR3 sequence (DNA): TGTGCCAGCAGCGGAAGGGGGAACCTTGGCTACACCTTC. This gives the protein CASSGRGNLGYTF.

The genes are TRBV18 and TRBJ1-5; maybe TRBD1 (5 bases). The V end lost 2 bases, the J end lost 5 bases, and 13 bases lay between the germline ends. Germline values: CDR1 KGHSH, CDR2 LQKENI. The CDR3 sequence is 15 residues long. The CDR3, as DNA: TGTGCCAGCTCACCATCGGGGGGAGGGTATCAGCCCCAGCATTTT. This translates into CASSPSGGGYQPQHF. Variable domain in full (rest from reference TRBV18 and TRBJ1-5): NAGVMQNPRHLVRRRGQEARLRCSPMKGHSHVYWYRQLPEEGLKFMVYLQKENIIDESGMPKERFSAEFPKEGPSILRIQQVVRGDSAAYFCASSPSGGGYQPQHFGDGTRLSIL.

The chain uses TRBV29-1 and TRBJ2-7; possibly TRBD1 for D (6 bases). This CDR3 has 15 residues. Trimming took off 2 bases at V and 0 bases at J, with 14 bases between the two ends. Per germline, CDR1 SQVTM and CDR2 ANQGSEA. In DNA, the CDR3 is TGCAGCGTTGAAATCGTCAGGGGAAACTCCTACGAGCAGTACTTC. It specifies CSVEIVRGNSYEQYF.

The chain recombines TRBV7-8 with TRBJ2-3; D possibly corresponds to TRBD1 (6 bases). The CDR3 length is 16 residues. Trimming shortened V by 3 bases and J by 8 bases, and 21 bases separated the two germline ends. Germline V gene lookup returns CDR1 SGHVS and CDR2 FQNEAQ. Written as DNA, the CDR3 is TGTGCCAGCAGCTTCACTTCGGCAGGGGCACTAGGTACGCAGTATTTT. Protein: CASSFTSAGALGTQYF.

This clone was counted a single time. This chain uses TRBV29-1 with TRBJ2-1; weak D call: TRBD2 (5 bases). The CDR3 has 14 amino acids. Per the germline V gene, CDR1 is SQVTM and CDR2 is ANQGSEA. V was pared by 0 bases and J by 8 bases, with 14 bases between. CDR3 region: CSVEDIRFGDEQFF. CDR3 DNA: TGCAGCGTTGAAGATATCCGCTTCGGGGATGAGCAGTTCTTC.

V usage is TRBV6-5 and J usage is TRBJ1-2; 7 bases are shared with TRBD1. Per the germline V gene, CDR1 is MNHEY and CDR2 is SVGAGI. J lost 2 bases, V lost 0 bases, and 3 bases had no gene match. The length of the CDR3 is 15 residues. The CDR3 coding sequence is TGTGCCAGCAGTTACTCGGGGACAGAGAACTATGGCTACACCTTC. Translation gives CASSYSGTENYGYTF.

This clone was counted a few times. The chain links TRBV3-1 (or the pseudogene TRBV3-2) to TRBJ1-3; D perhaps matches TRBD1 (6 bases). The ends were cut back, 2 bases at V and 3 bases at J, with 14 bases in the middle. There are 16 residues in the CDR3. Germline assignment: CDR1 LGHDT and CDR2 YNNKEL (reference sequence). The CDR3 sequence is CASSQLTGSGGNTIYF. The CDR3 coding sequence is TGTGCCAGCAGCCAACTGACAGGATCGGGTGGAAACACCATATATTTT.

The chain is built from TRBV19 and TRBJ2-5, with 8 positions matching TRBD1. The CDR3 runs to 15 residues. The V segment lost 8 bases and the J segment 0 bases; nucleotides outside the gene matches: 8. CDR1 LNHDA and CDR2 SQIVND come from the germline V gene (reference sequence). Here the CDR3 DNA reads TGTGCCAGTGGAGGGGCAGGGGGCTACCAAGAGACCCAGTACTTC. Protein product: CASGGAGGYQETQYF.

V gene TRBV25-1 combines with J gene TRBJ2-5; no firm D call. CDR1 MGHDK and CDR2 SYGVNS come from the germline V gene. V shed 2 bases and J shed 7 bases, with 8 bases lying between them. This CDR3 has 12 residues. The CDR3 coding sequence is TGTGCCAGCAGTGAAAACCCGGGGACCCAGTACTTC. Residues: CASSENPGTQYF.

A few counts support this clone. This chain connects TRBV20-1 to TRBJ1-1, with D possibly matching TRBD1 (6 bases). CDR3 size: 13 residues. V was trimmed by 3 bases and J by 4 bases, leaving 12 bases between them. Germline V gene lookup returns CDR1 DFQATT and CDR2 SNEGSKA (reference sequence). CDR3 sequence (DNA): TGCAGTGCTAGTGCAGGGGTTCTCACTGAAGCTTTCTTT. Encoded protein: CSASAGVLTEAFF.

This clone was seen more than once but under ten times. The chain links TRBV5-4 to TRBJ2-2; 9 nucleotides agree with TRBD1. The CDR3 covers 14 residues. CDR1 is SGHNT, CDR2 YYREEE, per germline (reference sequence). The ends lost 4 bases at V and 4 bases at J; junction bases unmatched: 2. This chain's CDR3 is CASSRGQGTGELFF. CDR3 DNA sequence: TGTGCCAGCAGCCGGGGACAGGGCACCGGGGAGCTGTTTTTT.